A single sample is the source of the 11 T cell receptor beta chains below, sequenced in a study of neurological immune-mediated disorders. TCRdb re-analysed the 5' RACE reads in MiXCR, keeping a single row per CDR3 protein. Here the sample spans more than 100,000 distinct CDR3 sequences, 10% to 12% being singletons. The sample's time point: longitudinal time-point 3. The specimen sequenced was PBMCs. Receptors originate from a female donor with HTLV-1-associated myelopathy (HAM/TSP).

V gene TRBV5-1 combines with J gene TRBJ2-5, with D perhaps matching TRBD1 (6 bases). Germline CDR1 and CDR2: SGHRS and YFSETQ. With 7 bases removed from V and 5 bases from J, the gap between germline ends came to 12 bases. This CDR3 region has 12 residues. The chain's CDR3 is CASALQGETQYF. In DNA, the CDR3 is TGCGCCAGCGCCCTCCAGGGGGAGACCCAGTACTTC.

The chain is built from TRBV5-1 and TRBJ2-4; no clear D. The CDR3 contains 16 residues. CDR1 is SGHRS and CDR2 is YFSETQ in the germline V gene. The V and J ends lost 2 bases and 6 bases respectively, with 18 bases between them. The CDR3 DNA reads TGCGCCAGCAGCTTAGGCTCGACGGGTATCGGAAACATTCAGTACTTC. It specifies CASSLGSTGIGNIQYF.

The chain recombines TRBV9 with TRBJ1-1; unclear D gene. Trimming cost V 0 bases and J 4 bases, with 7 bases left between them. Germline V gives CDR1 SGDLS, CDR2 YYNGEE. This CDR3 has 13 amino acids. DNA of the CDR3: TGTGCCAGCAGCGTAGAGGGAGGCACTGAAGCTTTCTTT. It encodes CASSVEGGTEAFF.

The chain links TRBV7-6 to TRBJ2-3, with D possibly TRBD2 on 5 matching bases. The V and J ends lost 5 bases and 2 bases respectively, with 11 bases between them. Germline lookup yields CDR1 SGHVS and CDR2 FNYEAQ. The CDR3 is 14 amino acids. In nucleotides, the CDR3 is TGTGCCAGCAGCCCTAGCCAAATCACAGATACGCAGTATTTT. This codes for CASSPSQITDTQYF.

This clonotype has more than one count but fewer than ten. The chain links TRBV3-1 to TRBJ1-2, with 8 nucleotides matching TRBD1. Germline CDR1 and CDR2: LGHDT and YNNKEL (reference sequence). The CDR3 has 13 amino acids. V shed 6 bases, J shed 2 bases, and the junction held 2 bases outside the gene matches. CDR3 nucleotides: TGTGCCAGCAGTTCAGGGGGCAACTATGGCTACACCTTC. Its protein product is CASSSGGNYGYTF.

A few counts support this clonotype. This chain joins TRBV27 and TRBJ2-2; perhaps D is TRBD1 or TRBD2 (5 bases each). V lost 5 bases and J lost 1, with 11 bases in between. The CDR3 has 15 residues. CDR1 MNHEY and CDR2 SMNVEV come from the germline V gene (reference sequence). This CDR3 reads CASSTGRMNTGELFF. The CDR3 bases are TGTGCCAGCAGTACGGGACGGATGAACACCGGGGAGCTGTTTTTT.

In its sample, this clonotype was seen many times. The chain couples TRBV12-3 or TRBV12-4 to TRBJ2-7; 7 bases line up with TRBD1. This CDR3 comprises 14 residues. J was trimmed by 5 bases and V by 3 bases; bases with no gene match: 7. In nucleotides, the CDR3 is TGTGCCAGCAGTTTCCACAGGGGAGCCAACGAGCAGTACTTC. It encodes CASSFHRGANEQYF.

V gene TRBV20-1 combines with J gene TRBJ1-5; D uncertain. Per germline, CDR1 DFQATT and CDR2 SNEGSKA (reference sequence). CDR3 length: 13 residues. Trimming removed 3 bases at V and 8 bases at J, with 14 bases between. The DNA for the CDR3 is TGCAGTGCTAGGGGTACCTCCGGGGAGCCCCAGCATTTT. Translation gives CSARGTSGEPQHF.

This clonotype came up many times. This chain uses TRBV5-1 with TRBJ1-1; D gene unclear. The ends were cut back, 0 bases at V and 11 bases at J, with 17 bases in the middle. The CDR3 runs 14 residues. Per germline, CDR1 SGHRS and CDR2 YFSETQ. The CDR3 nucleotides are TGCGCCAGCAGCTTGGACCCCGACGGTTCGCGGGCTTTCTTT. Amino acid sequence: CASSLDPDGSRAFF.

This clonotype came up many times. V gene TRBV18 combines with J gene TRBJ1-5; D remains unclear. The germline gives CDR1 KGHSH, CDR2 LQKENI. The CDR3 totals 13 residues. Trimming stripped 3 bases from V and 5 bases from J, with 8 bases between. This chain's CDR3 is CASSPGGDQPQHF. The CDR3 DNA sequence: TGTGCCAGCTCACCTGGTGGGGATCAGCCCCAGCATTTT. Combining the CDR3 with reference TRBV18 and TRBJ1-5 gives the whole variable domain NAGVMQNPRHLVRRRGQEARLRCSPMKGHSHVYWYRQLPEEGLKFMVYLQKENIIDESGMPKERFSAEFPKEGPSILRIQQVVRGDSAAYFCASSPGGDQPQHFGDGTRLSIL.

The rearrangement joins TRBV5-1 to TRBJ2-1; maybe TRBD1 (5 bases). The CDR3 is 13 residues long. Germline CDR1 is SGHRS and CDR2 is YFSETQ. V was pared by 2 bases and J by 14 bases, with 17 bases between. The CDR3 spells CASSLGVPGEKFF. DNA of the CDR3: TGCGCCAGCAGCTTAGGGGTCCCGGGCGAGAAGTTCTTC. The complete variable domain, with remaining parts taken from reference TRBV5-1 and TRBJ2-1, reads KAGVTQTPRYLIKTRGQQVTLSCSPISGHRSVSWYQQTPGQGLQFLFEYFSETQRNKGNFPGRFSGRQFSNSRSEMNVSTLELGDSALYLCASSLGVPGEKFFGPGTRLTVL.